This TCR beta chain is drawn from a study of yellow fever vaccine responses in identical twins. One entry per CDR3 protein, called by TCRdb with MiXCR from the RT-PCR reads. The repertoire holds 3,000 to 4,000 distinct CDR3 sequences, roughly two thirds seen once, with 7.5% to 9.5% in the top ten. In the case of this clonotype: Its antigen is currently unknown.

Broader study findings: Among the twins, the vaccine T cell response reportedly seemed partly convergent and partly personalized.

This CDR3 spans 15 amino acids. Unmatched junction bases numbered 9, after V lost 5 bases and J lost 2 bases. Germline-derived CDR1 and CDR2 are SGHAT and FQNNGV. The chain uses TRBV11-2 and TRBJ2-7; 7 bases line up with TRBD2. The sequence was collected from a woman aged 18-29 years who received the yellow fever vaccine. Source: T cells from blood (PBMCs), unsorted or a sorted subset (not recorded which), taken before or after yellow fever vaccination (not recorded which). The CDR3 sequence is CASSPSGTNAYEQYF. The CDR3 region has the DNA TGTGCCAGCAGCCCGTCCGGGACTAACGCCTACGAGCAGTACTTC.